The 32 T cell receptor beta chains in this list originate from one sample, sequenced in a study of T cell responses to AZD1222 COVID-19 vaccine. Repertoires were generated with immunoSEQ multiplex PCR, while TCRdb's copy carries only in-frame clones and drops some. This sample has about 100,000 clones, with 90% to 95% found just once. The sample was peripheral blood, taken on day 0 of AZD1222 vaccination. These TCRs come from an adult in good health.

The DNA for the CDR3 is TGTGCCAGCAGCCCGCGGACAGGGCACAAGACAGGCGGGGAGCTGTTTTTT. Translating it yields CASSPRTGHKTGGELFF. This chain joins TRBV21-1 and TRBJ2-2; the table's D call, TRBD1, was not checked against the DNA. TRBV21-1 is labeled a pseudogene. The CDR3 contains 17 residues.

This clone occurred once. In DNA form, the CDR3 reads TGTGCCAGCAGTTACGAGGCTAACTATGGCTACACCTTC. Amino acids: CASSYEANYGYTF. This chain connects TRBV6-5 to TRBJ1-2; D not certain. The V and J ends lost 2 bases and 0 bases respectively, with 4 bases between them. CDR1 is MNHEY and CDR2 is SVGAGI in the germline V gene. This CDR3 has 13 amino acids.

The chain employs TRBV24-1 and TRBJ2-1; TRBD1 matches at 10 bases. V lost 2 bases, J lost 4 bases, and 7 bases stayed unmatched. CDR3 size: 17 residues. Germline V gene sequence: CDR1 KGHDR, CDR2 SFDVKD. CDR3 in DNA: TGTGCCACCAGTGATTATGACCGGGACAGGGGATACAATGAGCAGTTCTTC. This sequence encodes CATSDYDRDRGYNEQFF.

This chain links TRBV5-1 with TRBJ1-1; no firm D call. Germline values: CDR1 SGHRS, CDR2 YFSETQ. V was pared by 0 bases and J by 1 base, with 7 bases between. CDR3 length: 14 amino acids. Here the CDR3 DNA reads TGCGCCAGCAGCTTGGTCCAGAGGAACACTGAAGCTTTCTTT. Translating it yields CASSLVQRNTEAFF.

This chain links TRBV19 with TRBJ2-1; 9 nucleotides match TRBD1. Per germline, CDR1 LNHDA and CDR2 SQIVND (reference sequence). The CDR3 runs to 15 residues. Losses at the gene ends were 3 bases for V and 9 bases for J; bases not matched to a gene: 9. The CDR3 loop is CASSMVGQGTREQFF. As DNA, the CDR3 is TGTGCCAGTAGTATGGTCGGACAGGGGACCCGTGAGCAGTTCTTC.

The rearrangement uses TRBV6-5 and TRBJ2-7, with TRBD1 identical over 7 bases. This CDR3 has 14 amino acids. V was pared by 6 bases and J by 3 bases, with 8 bases of the junction left unmatched. Per the germline V gene, CDR1 is MNHEY and CDR2 is SVGAGI. This chain's CDR3 is CASSVTGSVYEQYF. The DNA for the CDR3 is TGTGCCAGCAGCGTGACAGGGAGTGTCTACGAGCAGTACTTC.

The CDR3 here is CASSRLAGVGPDTQYF. CDR3 nucleotides: TGCGCCAGCAGCAGACTAGCGGGAGTGGGCCCAGATACGCAGTATTTT. This chain links TRBV5-1 with TRBJ2-3; 12 bases align to TRBD2. Germline V gene sequence: CDR1 SGHRS, CDR2 YFSETQ. The CDR3 sequence is 16 residues long. V lost 4 bases and J lost 4; bases outside the gene matches: 7.

The chain couples TRBV5-6 to TRBJ2-7; 11 positions agree with TRBD2. V shed 2 bases and J 2 bases; nucleotides not matched to a gene: 3. The CDR3 covers 15 residues. Germline values: CDR1 SGHDT, CDR2 YYEEEE. CDR3 sequence: CASSFTSGGTYEQYF. The CDR3 nucleotides read TGTGCCAGCAGCTTCACTAGCGGGGGAACCTACGAGCAGTACTTC.

This clone was observed a single time. The chain carries TRBV2 and TRBJ1-1; 7 bases line up with TRBD1. From germline, CDR1 is SNHLY and CDR2 FYNNEI. The CDR3 covers 15 residues. Trimming took 4 bases from V and 4 from J; bases not matched to a gene: 9. CDR3 nucleotide sequence: TGTGCCAGCAGTGTGGAAGGGGGCGTGATCACTGAAGCTTTCTTT. It encodes CASSVEGGVITEAFF. The full variable domain, rest sourced from reference TRBV2 and TRBJ1-1, is EPEVTQTPSHQVTQMGQEVILRCVPISNHLYFYWYRQILGQKVEFLVSFYNNEISEKSEIFDDQFSVERPDGSNFTLKIRSTKLEDSAMYFCASSVEGGVITEAFFGQGTRLTVV.

The chain is built from TRBV7-8 and TRBJ2-5, with D unresolved. The germline V gene has CDR1 SGHVS and CDR2 FQNEAQ. This CDR3 has 13 amino acids. V was trimmed by 5 bases and J by 5 bases, leaving 12 bases between them. CDR3 sequence (DNA): TGTGCCAGCAGCCCACCGGTCGACGAGACCCAGTACTTC. This gives the protein CASSPPVDETQYF. Filled out from reference TRBV7-8 and TRBJ2-5, the complete variable domain reads GAGVSQSPRYKVAKRGQDVALRCDPISGHVSLFWYQQALGQGPEFLTYFQNEAQLDKSGLPSDRFFAERPEGSVSTLKIQRTQQEDSAVYLCASSPPVDETQYFGPGTRLLVL.

The rearrangement joins TRBV5-4 to TRBJ1-2, with D possibly being TRBD1 (6 bases). The CDR3 runs to 15 residues. The germline V gene has CDR1 SGHNT and CDR2 YYREEE (reference sequence). V lost 6 bases and J lost 1, with 16 bases in between. CDR3 coding DNA: TGTGCCAGCAAGGGGACACAGCCGATTAACTATGGCTACACCTTC. The encoded protein is CASKGTQPINYGYTF.

About this clone: One end of the junction is discordant with germline, which a read error may explain. The same CDR3 arises from other DNA sequences in this sample as well. V and J are TRBV28 and TRBJ1-6; a weak D match, TRBD1 (5 bases). Germline V gene sequence: CDR1 MDHEN, CDR2 SYDVKM. The CDR3 totals 13 residues. The CDR3 DNA reads TGTGCCAGCAGCAGGGAATATAATTCGCCCCTCCACTTT. This gives the protein CASSREYNSPLHF.

V and J are TRBV5-1 and TRBJ2-7; TRBD1 might be the D (6 bases). CDR3 length equals 15 residues. Trimming removed 0 bases at V and 3 bases at J, with 13 bases between. CDR1 and CDR2 from the germline V gene are SGHRS and YFSETQ. This CDR3 is CASSLGQGSFYEQYF. Written as DNA, the CDR3 is TGCGCCAGCAGCTTGGGGCAGGGGAGCTTCTACGAGCAGTACTTC.

This chain joins TRBV19 and TRBJ2-1, with a weak D call TRBD2 (5 bases). This CDR3 has 15 residues. CDR1 is LNHDA and CDR2 is SQIVND in the germline V gene (reference sequence). V lost 4 bases and J lost 3, with 13 bases in between. The DNA of the CDR3 is TGTGCCAGTAGTACGGACTCTTCTATCTACAATGAGCAGTTCTTC. Encoded protein: CASSTDSSIYNEQFF. The full variable domain, with the rest looked up from reference TRBV19 and TRBJ2-1, is DGGITQSPKYLFRKEGQNVTLSCEQNLNHDAMYWYRQDPGQGLRLIYYSQIVNDFQKGDIAEGYSVSREKKESFPLTVTSAQKNPTAFYLCASSTDSSIYNEQFFGPGTRLTVL.

This chain uses TRBV24-1 with TRBJ1-2; TRBD1 might be the D (6 bases). Trimming took 2 bases from V and 2 from J, leaving 11 bases between them. Germline CDR1 and CDR2: KGHDR and SFDVKD. The CDR3 length is 15 residues. The CDR3 region has the DNA TGTGCCACCAGTGATTCGGGACATGTCAACTATGGCTACACCTTC. Its translation: CATSDSGHVNYGYTF.

A single count supports this clone. The rearrangement links TRBV27 to TRBJ2-3; D is possibly TRBD2 (6 bases). This CDR3 region has 14 residues. CDR1 and CDR2 from the germline V gene are MNHEY and SMNVEV (reference sequence). Deletions cut 4 bases from V and 2 bases from J, with 10 bases between. CDR3 sequence reads: CASSWAGPTDTQYF. The CDR3, as DNA: TGTGCCAGCAGTTGGGCGGGGCCCACAGATACGCAGTATTTT.

The chain joins TRBV11-2 to TRBJ2-2, with 7 bases fitting TRBD1. The length of the CDR3 is 13 residues. Germline V gene lookup returns CDR1 SGHAT and CDR2 FQNNGV. The V gene end was trimmed by 2 bases and the J gene end by 10 bases; junction bases not matched to a gene: 4. DNA of the CDR3: TGTGCCAGCAGCTTAACCGGGACAGCGGAGCTGTTTTTT. This codes for CASSLTGTAELFF.

This clone occurred once. The rearrangement joins TRBV28 to TRBJ2-3, with TRBD2 identical over 9 bases. Germline V gene sequence: CDR1 MDHEN, CDR2 SYDVKM. Trimming at V came to 6 bases and at J to 2 bases, leaving 15 bases not matched to a gene. The CDR3 contains 18 residues. This CDR3 reads CASSPYATREGSTDTQYF. CDR3 nucleotide sequence: TGTGCCAGCAGCCCATACGCCACGCGGGAGGGTTCCACAGATACGCAGTATTTT.

V and J are TRBV3-1 (or the pseudogene TRBV3-2) and TRBJ2-7, with 13 bases lining up with TRBD2. Germline trimming cut 4 bases from V and 4 bases from J; bases unmatched to any gene: 10. This CDR3 is 17 amino acids long. CDR1 and CDR2 from the germline V gene are LGHDT and YNNKEL (reference sequence). The CDR3 loop is CASSLGLAGDFSYEQYF. DNA of the CDR3: TGTGCCAGCAGCCTCGGACTAGCGGGAGATTTTTCTTACGAGCAGTACTTC.

The chain couples TRBV10-3 to TRBJ2-5; either TRBD1 or TRBD2 may fit D (5 bases each). The germline V gene encodes CDR1 ENHRY and CDR2 SYGVKD. V was pared by 6 bases and J by 1 base, with 9 bases between. The CDR3 contains 13 residues. CDR3 in amino acids: CAISGAAQETQYF. The DNA of the CDR3 is TGTGCCATCAGCGGGGCAGCCCAAGAGACCCAGTACTTC.

V and J are TRBV6-5 and TRBJ1-1; D remains ambiguous. CDR3 length: 13 amino acids. The V end was cut by 6 bases, the J end by 1 base, with 9 bases between. The V gene's germline CDR1 is MNHEY and CDR2 SVGAGI. CDR3 DNA sequence: TGTGCCAGCAGGGACCGAGGGAACACTGAAGCTTTCTTT. Its protein product is CASRDRGNTEAFF.

V is TRBV11-2 and J is TRBJ2-3; 7 nucleotides line up with TRBD2. V gave up 1 base and J gave up 2 bases; unmatched junction bases: 12. The CDR3 loop spans 18 amino acids. The germline CDR1 and CDR2 sequences are SGHAT and FQNNGV. The CDR3 region is CASSLVSGTRENTDTQYF. For the CDR3, the DNA is TGTGCCAGCAGCTTAGTGAGCGGGACCCGAGAAAACACAGATACGCAGTATTTT.

This chain connects TRBV9 to TRBJ2-7; D unresolved. Germline CDR1 is SGDLS and CDR2 is YYNGEE. This CDR3 region has 14 residues. The V end was cut by 0 bases, the J end by 2 bases, with 9 bases between. The CDR3 sequence is CASSVATGAYEQYF. CDR3 nucleotides: TGTGCCAGCAGCGTAGCTACTGGCGCCTACGAGCAGTACTTC.

This chain joins TRBV7-6 and TRBJ2-2; D is possibly TRBD1 or TRBD2 (5 bases each). CDR3 length equals 16 residues. V lost 2 bases and J lost 7, with 17 bases in between. The germline CDR1 and CDR2 sequences are SGHVS and FNYEAQ. The chain's CDR3 is CASSLLRAGRDGELFF. The DNA of the CDR3 is TGTGCCAGCAGCTTATTGAGGGCAGGGCGAGACGGGGAGCTGTTTTTT.

In DNA form, the CDR3 reads TGTGCCAGTAGCTTTCCTCGGGCCCTGGACGGGGGCTACACCTTC. It specifies CASSFPRALDGGYTF. The chain is built from TRBV19 and TRBJ1-2; D remains unclear. V was pared by 6 bases and J by 8 bases, with 22 bases between. CDR3 size: 15 residues. Per the germline V gene, CDR1 is LNHDA and CDR2 is SQIVND (reference sequence).

The gene calls are TRBV5-8 and TRBJ1-4, with TRBD1 matching 11 bases. Trimming cost V 0 bases and J 3 bases; bases outside gene matches: 1. CDR1 and CDR2 (germline): SGHTS, YDEGEE. The CDR3 runs to 16 residues. The CDR3 reads CASSLGTGGSNEKLFF. CDR3 DNA sequence: TGTGCCAGCAGCTTGGGGACAGGGGGCTCTAATGAAAAACTGTTTTTT. The complete variable domain, with remaining parts taken from reference TRBV5-8 and TRBJ1-4, reads EAGVTQSPTHLIKTRGQQATLRCSPISGHTSVYWYQQALGLGLQFLLWYDEGEERNRGNFPPRFSGRQFPNYSSELNVNALELEDSALYLCASSLGTGGSNEKLFFGSGTQLSVL.

The chain links TRBV11-3 to TRBJ1-1, with unresolved D. Germline CDR1 reads SGHNT; CDR2 reads YENEEA. V shed 5 bases and J shed 3 bases, with 10 bases lying between them. The CDR3 is made up of 13 amino acids. CDR3 sequence (DNA): TGTGCCAGCAGCCAAGGATGGGACACTGAAGCTTTCTTT. The encoded protein is CASSQGWDTEAFF.

The rearrangement joins TRBV4-2 to TRBJ2-3; 9 bases fit TRBD2. The CDR3 sequence is 17 residues long. V was pared by 1 base and J by 7 bases, with 12 bases of the junction left unmatched. In germline, CDR1 is LGHNA, CDR2 YNFKEQ. CDR3 amino acids: CASSQGPSGTSSHTQYF. The CDR3 coding sequence is TGTGCCAGCAGCCAAGGTCCTAGCGGGACATCCTCCCATACGCAGTATTTT.

The chain links TRBV7-2 to TRBJ1-1, with D tentatively TRBD1 (6 bases). CDR3 length: 14 residues. The V gene lost 5 bases and the J gene lost 3 bases, with 13 bases spanning the gap. Germline V gene lookup returns CDR1 SGHTA and CDR2 FQGNSA. The CDR3 protein is CASSLTGFYTEAFF. The CDR3 bases are TGTGCCAGCAGCCTTACAGGGTTCTACACTGAAGCTTTCTTT.

The chain is built from TRBV30 and TRBJ2-3; 8 nucleotides match TRBD2. There are 15 residues in the CDR3. The germline V gene encodes CDR1 GTSNPN and CDR2 SVGIG (reference sequence). Trimming at V came to 5 bases and at J to 6 bases, leaving 13 bases not matched to a gene. CDR3 bases: TGTGCCTGGGCTAGGGGTAGCGGGAAAGGGGATACGCAGTATTTT. Residues: CAWARGSGKGDTQYF.

V usage is TRBV2 and J usage is TRBJ1-1; TRBD1 might be the D (5 bases). V lost 7 bases and J 11 bases, leaving 20 bases between the germline ends. This CDR3 is built from 13 residues. The germline gives CDR1 SNHLY, CDR2 FYNNEI. The CDR3 DNA reads TGTGCCAGCACCGGGGCCAGGGTGAATAAGGCTTTCTTT. This encodes CASTGARVNKAFF.

The rearrangement links TRBV5-1 to TRBJ2-5; D may be TRBD1 (6 bases). The ends were cut back, 2 bases at V and 5 bases at J, with 19 bases in the middle. There are 16 residues in the CDR3. Germline loops: CDR1 SGHRS, CDR2 YFSETQ. DNA for the CDR3: TGCGCCAGCAGCTTAGGCTTAATGACAGGCCCCGAGACCCAGTACTTC. It is translated as CASSLGLMTGPETQYF.